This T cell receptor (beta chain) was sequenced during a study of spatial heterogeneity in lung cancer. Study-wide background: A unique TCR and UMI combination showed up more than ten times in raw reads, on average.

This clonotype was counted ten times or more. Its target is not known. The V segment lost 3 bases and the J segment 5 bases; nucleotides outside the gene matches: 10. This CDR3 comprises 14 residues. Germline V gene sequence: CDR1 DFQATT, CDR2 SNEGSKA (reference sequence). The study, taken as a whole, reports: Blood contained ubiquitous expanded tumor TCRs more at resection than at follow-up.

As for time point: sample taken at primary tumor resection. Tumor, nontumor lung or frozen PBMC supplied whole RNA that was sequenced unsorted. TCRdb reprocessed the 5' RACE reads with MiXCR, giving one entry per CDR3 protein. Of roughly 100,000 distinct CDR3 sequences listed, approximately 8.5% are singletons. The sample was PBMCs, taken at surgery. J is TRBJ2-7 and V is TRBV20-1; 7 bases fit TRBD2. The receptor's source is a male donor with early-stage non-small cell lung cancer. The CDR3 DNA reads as TGCAGTGCTAGGGGAGGGAAAGGGCCCAACGAGCAGTACTTC. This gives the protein CSARGGKGPNEQYF.